These 20 T cell receptor beta chains share one sample of origin, sequenced in a study of blood T cell repertoires in COVID-19. TCRdb keeps only in-frame clones here, not all; method: immunoSEQ multiplex PCR. This table holds roughly 250,000 clones, 70% to 90% found once. The sequencing sample was made of PBMCs or T cells enriched from blood (not recorded which). Source of these receptors: a woman between 50 and 59 years old who had recovered from COVID-19.

The chain is built from TRBV5-1 and TRBJ2-1, with 9 bases aligning to TRBD2. The length of the CDR3 is 13 residues. The J segment lost 9 bases and the V segment lost 4 bases, leaving 5 bases of the junction unmatched. Per the germline V gene, CDR1 is SGHRS and CDR2 is YFSETQ. Here the CDR3 reads CASSLGLASEQFF. CDR3 DNA: TGCGCCAGCAGCCTGGGACTAGCAAGTGAGCAGTTCTTC.

J is TRBJ2-1 and V is TRBV4-1; weak D call: TRBD1 (6 bases). V gave up 8 bases and J gave up 3 bases, with 11 bases separating them. The CDR3 has 13 amino acids. In germline, CDR1 is MGHRA, CDR2 YSYEKL. In DNA form, the CDR3 reads TGCGCCAGCGCCGGACAGCTCTACAATGAGCAGTTCTTC. This codes for CASAGQLYNEQFF.

This chain joins TRBV7-8 and TRBJ2-7, with 8 bases matching TRBD2. The germline V gene has CDR1 SGHVS and CDR2 FQNEAQ. The CDR3 covers 17 residues. Losses at the gene ends were 4 bases for V and 0 bases for J; bases not matched to a gene: 11. For the CDR3, the DNA is TGTGCCAGCAGCTCCTGGACTAGCCTACCGAGCTCCTACGAGCAGTACTTC. Translated: CASSSWTSLPSSYEQYF. The whole variable domain, filled in from reference TRBV7-8 and TRBJ2-7, reads GAGVSQSPRYKVAKRGQDVALRCDPISGHVSLFWYQQALGQGPEFLTYFQNEAQLDKSGLPSDRFFAERPEGSVSTLKIQRTQQEDSAVYLCASSSWTSLPSSYEQYFGPGTRLTVT.

The chain links TRBV20-1 to TRBJ1-6; no clear D. The germline V gene encodes CDR1 DFQATT and CDR2 SNEGSKA (reference sequence). V lost 3 bases, J lost 7 bases, and 13 bases lay in between. The CDR3 is 14 residues long. CDR3 protein: CSASPQVFNSPLHF. CDR3 sequence (DNA): TGCAGTGCTAGTCCTCAGGTGTTCAATTCACCCCTCCACTTT.

The chain combines TRBV7-2 with TRBJ2-3; 10 bases align to TRBD1. Germline CDR1 reads SGHTA; CDR2 reads FQGNSA. The trim removed 5 bases at V and 5 bases at J, leaving 4 bases unmatched. There are 14 residues in the CDR3. In nucleotides, the CDR3 is TGTGCCAGCAGCCGGGACAGGGGAATAGATACGCAGTATTTT. Its translation: CASSRDRGIDTQYF.

This clone has more than one count but fewer than ten. The V and J genes are TRBV7-3 and TRBJ2-3; D unresolved. There are 14 residues in the CDR3. Germline values: CDR1 SGHTA, CDR2 FQGTGA. Trimming took off 3 bases at V and 4 bases at J, with 11 bases between the two ends. DNA of the CDR3: TGTGCCAGCAGCTTGTCTATAGCCGCAGATACGCAGTATTTT. This translates into CASSLSIAADTQYF.

The chain carries TRBV18 and TRBJ2-2, with 12 bases identical to TRBD2. There are 17 residues in the CDR3. The germline V gene encodes CDR1 KGHSH and CDR2 LQKENI. V dropped 2 bases and J dropped 6; count of bases not matched to a gene: 7. The DNA of the CDR3 is TGTGCCAGCTCACCATCGACTAGCGGGAGTTTAGCCGGGGAGCTGTTTTTT. This gives the protein CASSPSTSGSLAGELFF.

The V gene is TRBV5-6, the J gene TRBJ2-5; 14 positions agree with TRBD2. V lost 0 bases to trimming and J lost 7 bases; unmatched junction nucleotides: 2. Germline V gene data show CDR1 as SGHDT and CDR2 as YYEEEE. The CDR3 is 15 residues long. The CDR3 bases are TGTGCCAGCAGCTTGGAGGGGACTAGCGGGGGGACCCAGTACTTC. This encodes CASSLEGTSGGTQYF.

V gene TRBV10-1 combines with J gene TRBJ1-1; D is unresolved. The V end lost 6 bases, the J end lost 3 bases, and 11 bases lay between the germline ends. The CDR3 is 13 amino acids. From germline, CDR1 is WNHNN and CDR2 SYGVQD (reference sequence). Here the CDR3 DNA reads TGCGCCAGCAGGAAAAACATCGACACTGAAGCTTTCTTT. This translates into CASRKNIDTEAFF.

About this clone itself: This CDR3 is also generated by other DNA sequences in the sample. The CDR3 region is CASSEGQGTEAFF. The CDR3 nucleotides read TGCGCCAGCAGCGAGGGACAGGGCACTGAAGCTTTCTTT. This chain connects TRBV5-1 to TRBJ1-1, with 9 bases fitting TRBD1. CDR3 length equals 13 residues. From germline, CDR1 is SGHRS and CDR2 YFSETQ. V was pared by 4 bases and J by 4 bases, with 2 bases of the junction left unmatched. Filled out from reference TRBV5-1 and TRBJ1-1, the complete variable domain reads KAGVTQTPRYLIKTRGQQVTLSCSPISGHRSVSWYQQTPGQGLQFLFEYFSETQRNKGNFPGRFSGRQFSNSRSEMNVSTLELGDSALYLCASSEGQGTEAFFGQGTRLTVV.

This chain connects TRBV5-1 to TRBJ1-2; unclear D gene. Germline lookup yields CDR1 SGHRS and CDR2 YFSETQ. CDR3 length: 13 amino acids. Deletions cut 0 bases from V and 8 bases from J, with 11 bases between. This chain's CDR3 is CASSLGGLGGYTF. CDR3 nucleotides: TGCGCCAGCAGCTTGGGTGGCCTCGGGGGCTACACCTTC.

The V call is TRBV30, the J call TRBJ2-5, with D possibly being TRBD2 (6 bases). V lost 3 bases to trimming and J lost 0 bases, with 11 bases between them. CDR3 length equals 14 residues. Germline CDR1 is GTSNPN and CDR2 is SVGIG (reference sequence). CDR3 protein: CAWRNRGYQETQYF. The CDR3 DNA follows: TGTGCCTGGAGGAACCGGGGGTACCAAGAGACCCAGTACTTC. Full variable domain (missing parts from reference TRBV30 and TRBJ2-5): SQTIHQWPATLVQPVGSPLSLECTVEGTSNPNLYWYRQAAGRGLQLLFYSVGIGQISSEVPQNLSASRPQDRQFILSSKKLLLSDSGFYLCAWRNRGYQETQYFGPGTRLLVL.

The chain employs TRBV12-5 and TRBJ2-1; D may be TRBD1 (6 bases). Trimming left V 1 base short and J 7 bases short, with 11 bases between. There are 14 residues in the CDR3. Germline V gene lookup returns CDR1 LGHNT and CDR2 FRNRAP. This chain's CDR3 is CASGLARQGNEQFF. CDR3 sequence (DNA): TGTGCTAGTGGTTTGGCGAGGCAGGGGAATGAGCAGTTCTTC. Combining the CDR3 with reference TRBV12-5 and TRBJ2-1 gives the whole variable domain DARVTQTPRHKVTEMGQEVTMRCQPILGHNTVFWYRQTMMQGLELLAYFRNRAPLDDSGMPKDRFSAEMPDATLATLKIQPSEPRDSAVYFCASGLARQGNEQFFGPGTRLTVL.

V and J are TRBV7-2 and TRBJ1-1, with a tentative D call TRBD1 (6 bases). This CDR3 contains 14 residues. Trimming pared 4 bases from V and 6 bases from J, leaving 15 bases between. CDR1 SGHTA and CDR2 FQGNSA come from the germline V gene. CDR3 DNA: TGTGCCAGCAGCTCTGGACAGAAAAGACCTGAAGCTTTCTTT. Protein product: CASSSGQKRPEAFF.

V and J are TRBV12-3 or TRBV12-4 and TRBJ1-2; D gene uncertain. V dropped 3 bases and J dropped 4 bases, with 6 bases sitting between them. The CDR3 runs to 12 residues. The CDR3 is CASSFRGYGYTF. CDR3 nucleotide sequence: TGTGCCAGCAGTTTTCGGGGCTATGGCTACACCTTC.

This clone is a singleton in its sample. CDR3 nucleotide sequence: TGTGCCAGCAGTTTAGCATCCTGGTCAGGGCCTCAAATGGCTTTCTTT. This codes for CASSLASWSGPQMAFF. The chain links TRBV28 to TRBJ1-1; possible D gene TRBD1, 5 bases. Per the germline V gene, CDR1 is MDHEN and CDR2 is SYDVKM. Trimming took off 2 bases at V and 11 bases at J, with 24 bases between the two ends. The CDR3 has 16 residues.

The chain joins TRBV4-2 to TRBJ1-2, with 9 bases that match TRBD1. Germline-derived CDR1 and CDR2 are LGHNA and YNFKEQ. V gave up 4 bases and J gave up 6 bases; unmatched junction bases: 12. The CDR3 totals 16 residues. CDR3 coding DNA: TGTGCCAGCAGCCCCGAAAAAACAGGGGGCGGACATGGCTACACCTTC. This gives the protein CASSPEKTGGGHGYTF.

The chain has TRBV28 and TRBJ2-1; weak D call: TRBD2 (6 bases). CDR3 length: 11 residues. Trimming cost V 2 bases and J 15 bases, with 11 bases left between them. Germline loops: CDR1 MDHEN, CDR2 SYDVKM. The CDR3 nucleotides are TGTGCCAGCAGTTTAGACGGGCGGGGGTTCTTC. This codes for CASSLDGRGFF.

This chain uses TRBV7-8 with TRBJ2-3, with TRBD2 matching 12 bases. With 1 base clipped from V and 3 bases from J, the junction kept 2 bases outside the gene matches. The CDR3 sequence is 16 residues long. Germline values: CDR1 SGHVS, CDR2 FQNEAQ. The CDR3 loop is CASSLGLAGATDTQYF. CDR3 nucleotides: TGTGCCAGCAGCTTAGGACTAGCGGGAGCTACAGATACGCAGTATTTT. Based on the CDR3 plus reference TRBV7-8 and TRBJ2-3, the full variable domain is GAGVSQSPRYKVAKRGQDVALRCDPISGHVSLFWYQQALGQGPEFLTYFQNEAQLDKSGLPSDRFFAERPEGSVSTLKIQRTQQEDSAVYLCASSLGLAGATDTQYFGPGTRLTVL.

The gene calls are TRBV19 and TRBJ2-2; D is uncertain. This CDR3 contains 14 residues. Trimming stripped 5 bases from V and 3 bases from J, with 10 bases between. The germline CDR1 and CDR2 sequences are LNHDA and SQIVND (reference sequence). CDR3 loop: CASSERLDTGELFF. CDR3 DNA: TGTGCCAGTAGTGAGAGATTGGACACCGGGGAGCTGTTTTTT.